This T cell receptor beta chain was recorded in a study of T-cell reconstitution after alpha-beta-depleted transplantation in children. The TCRbeta library incorporated unique molecular identifiers. TCRdb re-analysed the PCR reads in MiXCR, keeping a single row per CDR3 protein. The sample has roughly 590,000 distinct CDR3 sequences; roughly 15% are singletons. The V gene's germline CDR1 is DFQATT and CDR2 SNEGSKA (reference sequence). The V and J ends lost 4 bases and 5 bases, in that order; junction bases with no gene match: 3. The CDR3 runs 14 residues. The starting material was PBMCs from the stem cell graft donor, obtained from the stem cell graft. The chain carries TRBV20-1 and TRBJ2-2; the match to TRBD2 covers 11 bases. This clonotype was obtained from a human donor who donated a stem cell graft to a child with acute myeloid leukemia. The CDR3: CSAITSGGTGELFF. For the CDR3, the DNA is TGCAGTGCTATTACTAGCGGGGGTACCGGGGAGCTGTTTTTT.